This entry lists 12 T cell receptor beta chains sequenced from one sample in a study of STAT3 mutations in large granular lymphocyte leukemia. Their cognate antigens are unknown. Repertoires were generated with immunoSEQ multiplex PCR, while TCRdb's copy carries only in-frame clones and drops some. Among over 8,000 clones, roughly nine tenths were seen once, and the ten largest hold roughly a quarter. The study's findings and limits: In T-cell large granular lymphocyte leukemia, about half of patients showed multiple immunodominant subclonotypes.

Sequencing was performed on peripheral blood mononuclear cells. These receptor sequences come from a man aged 60 to 69 with T-cell large granular lymphocyte leukemia. Some clones in this sample may be carry-over from other donors' samples.

The chain is built from TRBV7-2 and TRBJ2-7; 9 bases align to TRBD1. Germline CDR1 is SGHTA and CDR2 is FQGNSA. V was pared by 5 bases and J by 2 bases, with 4 bases of the junction left unmatched. The CDR3 totals 14 residues. This CDR3 reads CASSPGQGTYEQYF. The CDR3 bases are TGTGCCAGCAGCCCGGGACAGGGAACCTACGAGCAGTACTTC.

The V gene is TRBV10-2, the J gene TRBJ1-5, with no clear D. The CDR3 consists of 11 residues. V lost 2 bases and J 7 bases, leaving 3 bases between the germline ends. The germline V gene has CDR1 WSHSY and CDR2 SAAADI. CDR3 sequence: CASSEDQPQHF. The CDR3 coding sequence is TGCGCCAGCAGTGAGGACCAGCCCCAGCATTTT.

The rearrangement joins TRBV6-1 to TRBJ1-5; D perhaps matches TRBD1 (6 bases). V lost 1 base and J 2 bases, leaving 18 bases between the germline ends. The germline V gene has CDR1 MNHNS and CDR2 SASEGT. This CDR3 spans 18 amino acids. CDR3 DNA sequence: TGTGCCAGCAGTGAAGAGGGGGTGGCCCCGAGACGCAATCAGCCCCAGCATTTT. As protein: CASSEEGVAPRRNQPQHF.

V usage is TRBV7-8 and J usage is TRBJ2-5; D is unresolved. Germline CDR1 SGHVS, CDR2 FQNEAQ. CDR3 length: 13 residues. V shed 1 base and J shed 7 bases, with 10 bases lying between them. CDR3 residues: CASSLGDSWTQYF. CDR3 DNA: TGTGCCAGCAGCTTAGGTGATAGTTGGACCCAGTACTTC.

The gene calls are TRBV5-4 and TRBJ2-5; 10 nucleotides align to TRBD1. The V segment lost 4 bases and the J segment 4 bases; nucleotides outside the gene matches: 4. Germline lookup yields CDR1 SGHNT and CDR2 YYREEE (reference sequence). The CDR3 is 14 residues long. The CDR3 nucleotides read TGTGCCAGCAGCCCAGGACAGGGGGGAGAGACCCAGTACTTC. Translating it yields CASSPGQGGETQYF.

This clone was seen only once. This chain joins TRBV27 and TRBJ1-3; D not certain. V lost 6 bases to trimming and J lost 2 bases, with 11 bases between them. This CDR3 is 14 amino acids long. Germline CDR1 MNHEY, CDR2 SMNVEV (reference sequence). CDR3 in amino acids: CASSPTNPGNTIYF. The CDR3 DNA is TGTGCCAGCAGCCCCACGAACCCTGGAAACACCATATATTTT.

The V gene is TRBV5-1, the J gene TRBJ1-6, with 7 positions matching TRBD1. Per the germline V gene, CDR1 is SGHRS and CDR2 is YFSETQ. The CDR3 has 14 residues. The J segment lost 6 bases and the V segment lost 4 bases, leaving 4 bases of the junction unmatched. The CDR3 nucleotides read TGCGCCAGCAGCACGGGACAGACTAATTCACCCCTCCACTTT. It specifies CASSTGQTNSPLHF.

V gene TRBV18 combines with J gene TRBJ1-1; TRBD1 matches at 7 bases. Germline V gene lookup returns CDR1 KGHSH and CDR2 LQKENI. This CDR3 is 16 amino acids long. Germline trimming cut 6 bases from V and 0 bases from J; bases unmatched to any gene: 10. The CDR3 is CASSSTRDSLNTEAFF. CDR3 DNA sequence: TGTGCCAGCTCTTCTACCCGGGACAGTTTGAACACTGAAGCTTTCTTT.

The V gene is TRBV28, the J gene TRBJ2-7; 7 nucleotides match TRBD2. V shed 10 bases, J shed 0 bases, and the junction held 6 bases outside the gene matches. This CDR3 has 13 amino acids. Germline CDR1 reads MDHEN; CDR2 reads SYDVKM. Here the CDR3 DNA reads TGTGCCACCCGGGGGGATTCCTCCTACGAGCAGTACTTC. As protein: CATRGDSSYEQYF. Filled out from reference TRBV28 and TRBJ2-7, the complete variable domain reads DVKVTQSSRYLVKRTGEKVFLECVQDMDHENMFWYRQDPGLGLRLIYFSYDVKMKEKGDIPEGYSVSREKKERFSLILESASTNQTSMYLCATRGDSSYEQYFGPGTRLTVT.

V gene TRBV20-1 combines with J gene TRBJ2-7; D unresolved. V shed 5 bases and J shed 3 bases, with 8 bases lying between them. The CDR3 covers 11 residues. Germline-derived CDR1 and CDR2 are DFQATT and SNEGSKA (reference sequence). The CDR3 sequence: CSASDLYEQYF. CDR3 sequence (DNA): TGCAGTGCTTCGGACCTCTACGAGCAGTACTTC.

This chain links TRBV18 with TRBJ1-2; 7 nucleotides agree with TRBD1. The germline V gene encodes CDR1 KGHSH and CDR2 LQKENI. V gave up 3 bases and J gave up 4 bases; unmatched junction bases: 14. The CDR3 is 17 amino acids. The CDR3 region is CASSPPRQGTNSYGYTF. In DNA, the CDR3 is TGTGCCAGCTCACCCCCGCGACAGGGCACAAACTCCTATGGCTACACCTTC.

In the case of this clone: In the same sample, other DNA sequences code for this CDR3. The chain recombines TRBV7-9 with TRBJ2-1; TRBD2 aligns across 9 bases. CDR3 size: 16 residues. In germline, CDR1 is SEHNR, CDR2 FQNEAQ (reference sequence). V dropped 0 bases and J dropped 1; count of bases not matched to a gene: 1. This CDR3 reads CASSLALAGSYNEQFF. As DNA, the CDR3 is TGTGCCAGCAGCTTAGCGCTAGCGGGATCCTACAATGAGCAGTTCTTC. Full variable domain (remainder filled in from reference TRBV7-9 and TRBJ2-1): DTGVSQNPRHKITKRGQNVTFRCDPISEHNRLYWYRQTLGQGPEFLTYFQNEAQLEKSRLLSDRFSAERPKGSFSTLEIQRTEQGDSAMYLCASSLALAGSYNEQFFGPGTRLTVL.